Here is one T cell receptor beta chain with its context. This sample is part of a study of CD8 T cells in Susac syndrome. Germline V gene data show CDR1 as LGHDT and CDR2 as YNNKEL (reference sequence). V shed 0 bases and J shed 2 bases, with 7 bases lying between them. There are 14 residues in the CDR3. Random-hexamer reverse transcription was applied to roughly 0.5 to 1 ug RNA. TCRdb re-derived calls from the immunoSEQ multiplex PCR reads in MiXCR, one entry per CDR3 protein. The table has some 100,000 distinct CDR3 sequences, around 90% seen once. This receptor was taken from a human donor in good health. The chain uses TRBV3-1 and TRBJ1-2; D ambiguous. The sequenced material came from CD8+ T cells from PBMCs. CDR3 DNA: TGTGCCAGCAGCCAAGAACACCACAACTATGGCTACACCTTC. This translates into CASSQEHHNYGYTF.